This passage covers 4 T cell receptor beta chains from one sample sequenced in a study of beta chain features in type 1 diabetes. The study, taken as a whole, reports: The study found moderately but significantly shorter TCRB CDR3s in all four CD4+ subsets of Type 1 diabetes patients.

No antigens are known for them. Expressed TCRB transcripts got sequenced, as all isolated RNA was reverse transcribed. Libraries were prepared by immunoSEQ multiplex PCR; TCRdb keeps only in-frame clonotypes and omits some of them. The table shows around 260,000 clones, with roughly 21% occurring only once. Material: naive CD4+ T cells from blood. Every receptor here comes from a woman between 40 and 50 years old with type 1 diabetes.

The table lists this clone with a few counts. The chain joins TRBV4-1 to TRBJ2-7; a weak D match, TRBD2 (6 bases). With 4 bases removed from V and 5 bases from J, the gap between germline ends came to 15 bases. This CDR3 spans 14 amino acids. In germline, CDR1 is MGHRA, CDR2 YSYEKL. The CDR3 DNA reads as TGCGCCAGCAGCCTCATGGGACTGCCCAACGAGCAGTACTTC. Its protein is CASSLMGLPNEQYF.

This clone appeared a few times. J is TRBJ1-1 and V is TRBV18; D is possibly TRBD1 (6 bases). Trimming removed 2 bases from V and 3 bases from J, with 13 bases in between. CDR1 KGHSH and CDR2 LQKENI come from the germline V gene. The CDR3 has 15 amino acids. CDR3: CASSPRDTLDTEAFF. CDR3 DNA sequence: TGTGCCAGCTCACCAAGGGACACGTTGGACACTGAAGCTTTCTTT.

This clone was picked up a small number of times. V and J are TRBV5-1 and TRBJ2-7; 8 positions agree with TRBD2. The junction had 11 bases not matched to a gene; V was cut back by 5 bases and J by 4 bases. The CDR3 has 15 amino acids. From germline, CDR1 is SGHRS and CDR2 YFSETQ. CDR3 residues: CASREGSGRGYEQYF. CDR3 nucleotide sequence: TGCGCCAGCAGGGAGGGGAGCGGGAGAGGATACGAGCAGTACTTC.

This chain connects TRBV5-4 to TRBJ2-1, with 11 bases aligning to TRBD2. CDR1 SGHNT and CDR2 YYREEE come from the germline V gene (reference sequence). V lost 3 bases, J lost 7 bases, and 9 bases stayed unmatched. CDR3 length equals 16 residues. DNA of the CDR3: TGTGCCAGCAGCTCCCTAGCGGGAGGTGTCTGGAATGAGCAGTTCTTC. It yields the protein CASSSLAGGVWNEQFF.